Below, one T cell receptor (beta chain) is given with its context. Germline values: CDR1 LGHNT, CDR2 FRNRAP. V gave up 8 bases and J gave up 8 bases, with 13 bases separating them. The CDR3 loop spans 12 amino acids. The sample comes from a study of blood T cell repertoires in COVID-19. Study-wide background: COVID-19 samples collected from the United States, Italy and Spain covered acute and convalescent phases. The cDNA or gDNA used as material had been derived from T cells, B-cell-depleted T cells, or PBMCs.

In the study's own analysis: Estimation of nucleated cell counts relied on the amplification of reference gene primers. Measured with immunoSEQ multiplex PCR; TCRdb has only the in-frame clones, and not every one. V, J and clone size are taken as reported in that table, and D and trimming were inferred from the DNA itself. The repertoire holds about 230,000 clones, roughly 80% seen once, with approximately 2.5% in the top ten. The sequence derives from an older woman with active or convalescent COVID-19. This chain connects TRBV12-5 to TRBJ2-1, with D uncertain. Specimen: peripheral blood. CDR3 loop: CASRSVGDEQFF. CDR3 nucleotide sequence: TGTGCTAGTAGGAGCGTCGGCGATGAGCAGTTCTTC.